The rows below give T cell receptor beta chains drawn from one sample of a study of CD8+CD57+ T cells in acquired aplastic anemia. TCRdb re-analysed the reads in MiXCR, keeping a single row per CDR3 protein. The table records 450,000 to 550,000 distinct CDR3 sequences, more than 25% of them present only once. The sequenced material came from sorted CD4+, CD8+, or CD8+CD57+ T cells (not recorded which) from PBMCs. All receptors come from a human donor with aplastic anemia. Each CDR3 is given with its conserved first and last residue. The D gene is left open where the match is weak. Only part of the rows carry a size: once, few, many, or a class if the clone is expanded.

V	D	J	size	DNA	CDR3
TRBV7-9	-	TRBJ2-7	many	TGTGCCAGCAGCTCTCCGGCAGGCAACTCCTACGAGCAGTACTTC	CASSSPAGNSYEQYF
TRBV11-1	TRBD1	TRBJ2-4	many	TGTGCCAGCAGCGATGGGACAGGGAATCAGTACTTC	CASSDGTGNQYF
TRBV20-1	-	TRBJ1-6	-	TGCAGTGCAATTGTTCGTAATTCACCCCTCCACTTT	CSAIVRNSPLHF
TRBV11-3	-	TRBJ2-2	-	TGTGCCAGCAGCTTACCCACACTACGTGCCGGGGAGCTGTCTTTT	CASSLPTLRAGELSF
TRBV2	-	TRBJ1-2	many	TGTGCCAGCACCATCGGACAGATCTCGGGCTACACCTTC	CASTIGQISGYTF
TRBV5-5	-	TRBJ1-5	many	TGTGCCAGCAGCGTGGTACAGACACGGCAGCCCCAGCATTTT	CASSVVQTRQPQHF
TRBV9	-	TRBJ2-1	-	TGTGCCAGCAGCTCTTTCCAGAGCGGAAATGAGCAGTTCTTC	CASSSFQSGNEQFF
TRBV6-1	-	TRBJ2-1	-	TGTGCCAGCAGGGATACCGGCTTGTATGAGCAGTTCTTC	CASRDTGLYEQFF
TRBV7-3	-	TRBJ2-3	few	TGTGCCAGCAGCTCCGATCGGGGGCGTTTGAGCACAGATACGCAGTATTTT	CASSSDRGRLSTDTQYF
TRBV20-1	TRBD2	TRBJ2-7	-	TGCAGTGCTCCTTTAGCGGGAGGGCCCGGTGAGCAGTACTTC	CSAPLAGGPGEQYF
TRBV20-1	TRBD1	TRBJ1-6	many	TGCAGTGCTAGAAAGGGGGCTAATTCACCCCTCCACTTT	CSARKGANSPLHF
TRBV2	-	TRBJ1-2	many	TGTGCCAGCAGTGAGACCAGGGATTATGGCTACACCTTC	CASSETRDYGYTF
TRBV7-2	-	TRBJ2-3	many	TGTGCCAGCAGCTTACAGTCAGCCACAGATACGCAGTATTTT	CASSLQSATDTQYF
TRBV4-2	-	TRBJ2-7	many	TGTGCCAGCAGCCAAGATCAACAGGCCAGCGCGTACGAGCAGTACTTC	CASSQDQQASAYEQYF
TRBV20-1	TRBD2	TRBJ2-1	-	TGCAGTGCTAGTAAGCGGGAGAGCTCCTACAATGAGCAGTTCTTC	CSASKRESSYNEQFF
TRBV18	TRBD1	TRBJ1-6	-	TGTGCCAGCTCACCCTTGGAAGGGGGCAATTCACCCCTCCACTTT	CASSPLEGGNSPLHF
TRBV20-1	-	TRBJ2-1	many	TGCAGTGCTAGAGATGTCCAACGGTATGAGCAGTTCTTC	CSARDVQRYEQFF
TRBV6-5	-	TRBJ2-3	-	TGTGCCAGCAGTTCGACCCTCACAGATACGCAGTATTTT	CASSSTLTDTQYF
TRBV30	-	TRBJ1-5	-	TGTGCCTGGAGTGTATCAGGGACGGGGAATCAGCCCCAGCATTTT	CAWSVSGTGNQPQHF
TRBV29-1	-	TRBJ1-1	many	TGCAGCGCCCTAAGGACAGCAAACACTGAAGCTTTCTTT	CSALRTANTEAFF
TRBV6-1	-	TRBJ1-5	few	TGTGCCAGCACCCACCGAAGGGAGGACGATCAGCCCCAGCATTTT	CASTHRREDDQPQHF
TRBV10-3	TRBD1	TRBJ2-1	-	TGTGCCATCAGTGACCCCTCCCGGACAGGGAATGAGCAGTTCTTC	CAISDPSRTGNEQFF
TRBV12-3/TRBV12-4	-	TRBJ2-7	-	TGTGCCAGCAGCAAATACCGGGAGTTATCCTACGAGCAGTACTTC	CASSKYRELSYEQYF
TRBV15	-	TRBJ1-2	-	TGTGCCACCAGCAGCCCGAGGGGGAACTATGGCTACACCTTC	CATSSPRGNYGYTF
TRBV20-1	-	TRBJ1-1	many	TGCAGTGCCTACCTCATGAACACTGAAGCTTTCTTT	CSAYLMNTEAFF
TRBV25-1	TRBD2	TRBJ2-7	-	TGTGCCAGCAGTCGGACTAGCGGGATTTCCCTCCCTCGGGAGCAGTACTTC	CASSRTSGISLPREQYF
TRBV6-1	-	TRBJ2-7	many	TGTGCCAGCAGCCGACCACCGGGACCGACCTACGAGCAGTACTTC	CASSRPPGPTYEQYF
TRBV25-1	TRBD2	TRBJ2-7	-	TGTGCCACCCCACCGGGACTACCCTACGAGCAGTACTTC	CATPPGLPYEQYF
TRBV10-3	-	TRBJ1-4	many	TGTGCCATCAGGGGGACTCAAGAAAAACTGTTTTTT	CAIRGTQEKLFF
TRBV2	-	TRBJ2-7	-	TGTGCCAGCAGCCCAACCCGGGCAGCCCCCCTCGAGCAGTACTTC	CASSPTRAAPLEQYF
TRBV7-9	TRBD2	TRBJ2-5	-	TGTGCCAGCAGCTTAGACATCGGGGGGGCCACAGAGACCCAGTACTTC	CASSLDIGGATETQYF
TRBV9	-	TRBJ2-1	many	TGTGCCAGCAGCGTAGTACAATGGGCGGAGCAGTTCTTC	CASSVVQWAEQFF
TRBV5-1	TRBD2	TRBJ2-7	few	TGCGCCAGCAGCGCGAGGACTAGCGGGGGGGCCTACGAGCAGTACTTC	CASSARTSGGAYEQYF
TRBV6-1	TRBD2	TRBJ2-3	-	TGTGCCAGCAGCCCGATTAGCGGGACAACCACAGATACGCAGTATTTT	CASSPISGTTTDTQYF
TRBV24-1	-	TRBJ1-3	once	TGTGCCACCAGTGTTCTAGGGGGGCGGGTTGGAAACACCATATATTTT	CATSVLGGRVGNTIYF
TRBV5-1	TRBD1	TRBJ2-7	few	TGCGCCAGTTTACCGGGACAGGGGGCGCGGGAGCAGTACTTC	CASLPGQGAREQYF
TRBV20-1	TRBD2	TRBJ2-7	many	TGCAGTGCTAGATACGGGAGGGAGCAGTACTTC	CSARYGREQYF
TRBV20-1	-	TRBJ1-2	few	TGCAGTGCTAGATCCCCCAACTATGGCTACACCTTC	CSARSPNYGYTF
TRBV6-1	-	TRBJ1-6	many	TGTGCCAGCAGTGAATCCGGGTCACCCCTCCACTTT	CASSESGSPLHF